This TCR beta chain was obtained from a study of identical twins. Notes on the study in general: Out-of-frame alpha sequences common to twins exhibited a surplus of low generation probability. Excess sharing by twins proved weaker in beta out-of-frame sequences. Potential partial confounding of zero-insertion analyses by invariant MAIT and iNKT cells was noted.

V shed 3 bases and J shed 0 bases, with 14 bases lying between them. Germline V gene data show CDR1 as LGHDT and CDR2 as YNNKEL (reference sequence). CDR3 length equals 16 residues. Points on this clonotype: What it binds is not known.

Template switching (which added a universal primer site) was used, and cDNA carried unique molecular identifiers. TCRdb recomputed calls from the 5' RACE reads with MiXCR, one row per CDR3 protein. This sample has under 900,000 distinct CDR3 sequences; 12% occur once, and the top ten carry under 2%. These data were also reused for a study on yellow fever vaccine responses in identical twins.

The sequence derives from a woman aged 18-30 years in good health. The sample comprised PBMCs. The chain has TRBV3-1 and TRBJ1-1, with D possibly being TRBD1 (5 bases). The DNA of the CDR3 is TGTGCCAGCAGCCATACGCCAGGGAACATGAACACTGAAGCTTTCTTT. As protein: CASSHTPGNMNTEAFF. The variable domain in full, completed from reference TRBV3-1 and TRBJ1-1, reads DTAVSQTPKYLVTQMGNDKSIKCEQNLGHDTMYWYKQDSKKFLKIMFSYNNKELIINETVPNRFSPKSPDKAHLNLHINSLELGDSAVYFCASSHTPGNMNTEAFFGQGTRLTVV.